This T cell receptor (beta chain) came from a study of T cell repertoires in cytomegalovirus infection. At the level of the study: HLA-B-restricted CMV epitopes that are well studied, plus recently identified HLA-C-restricted ones, were used by the study.

TCRdb reanalysed the reads using MiXCR and keeps one entry per CDR3 protein. Found here are about 890,000 distinct CDR3 sequences, roughly 31% of them singletons; the top ten hold around an eighth. Worth noting for this clonotype: Antigen: not known.

The V end was cut by 5 bases, the J end by 0 bases, with 13 bases between. Germline V lookup: CDR1 DFQATT, CDR2 SNEGSKA (reference sequence). The CDR3 totals 15 residues. Regarding the study as a whole: Accumulated public TCR beta family frequency recognized individuals carrying CMV together with the relevant HLA.

The chain couples TRBV20-1 to TRBJ2-2; perhaps TRBD2 as D (6 bases). The sequence was obtained from a human donor in good health (CMV status not recorded). Some clones in this sample may be carry-over from other donors' samples. The starting material was cultured CD8+ T cells from PBMCs, obtained from culture after CMV antigen stimulation. The CDR3 here is CSAWGETANTGELFF. The CDR3 nucleotides read TGCAGTGCTTGGGGGGAGACTGCGAACACCGGGGAGCTGTTTTTT.